Each of the 24 T cell receptor beta chains below was sequenced from the same sample in a study of human T cells and chemical hapten exposure. TCRdb passed the RACE reads through MiXCR, listing each CDR3 protein once. The data show 150,000 to 200,000 distinct CDR3 sequences, roughly 26% seen once. Stated time point: patch test 3, about 24 weeks after DPC sensitization. Treatment: therapeutic diphenylcyclopropenone sensitization with weekly scalp DPC. Sequenced material: whole blood, taken in connection with sensitization to the hapten diphenylcyclopropenone (DPC). These receptors all come from a young woman with alopecia areata. Some clones in this sample may be carry-over from other donors' samples.

A remark on this clonotype: The junction and the germline gene differ at one end; a read error may be behind it. The chain combines TRBV28 with TRBJ2-7; D gene unclear. This CDR3 contains 13 residues. Germline CDR1 reads MDHEN; CDR2 reads SYDVKM. CDR3 loop: CTSSLGLRYEQYF. DNA for the CDR3: TGTACCAGCAGTTTAGGGCTCCGCTACGAGCAGTACTTC.

This clonotype came up a few times. The chain is built from TRBV20-1 and TRBJ2-3, with D maybe TRBD2 (6 bases). Germline CDR1 is DFQATT and CDR2 is SNEGSKA (reference sequence). Trimming removed 3 bases at V and 2 bases at J, with 24 bases between. CDR3 length: 18 amino acids. The CDR3 loop reads CSARRPVGWGVNTDTQYF. In nucleotides, the CDR3 is TGCAGTGCTAGGAGACCGGTGGGTTGGGGGGTCAACACAGATACGCAGTATTTT.

The chain employs TRBV20-1 and TRBJ2-2; the match to TRBD2 covers 10 bases. Germline values: CDR1 DFQATT, CDR2 SNEGSKA (reference sequence). The CDR3 runs 14 residues. The V and J ends lost 2 bases and 6 bases, in that order; junction bases with no gene match: 3. CDR3 amino acids: CSARPSGSPGELFF. The CDR3 nucleotides read TGCAGTGCTAGACCTAGCGGGAGTCCCGGGGAGCTGTTTTTT.

This chain joins TRBV6-2 or TRBV6-3 and TRBJ1-1; TRBD1 agrees at 9 bases. The V gene's germline CDR1 is MNHEY and CDR2 SVGEGT. V was pared by 5 bases and J by 0 bases, with 4 bases of the junction left unmatched. The CDR3 is 15 residues long. CDR3 in amino acids: CASSHRDRVNTEAFF. In nucleotides, the CDR3 is TGTGCCAGCAGTCACCGGGACAGGGTGAACACTGAAGCTTTCTTT.

Only a few counts were recorded for this clonotype. This chain links TRBV3-1 with TRBJ2-7; tentatively, D is TRBD1 (5 bases). V lost 4 bases and J 3 bases, leaving 10 bases between the germline ends. Germline V gene lookup returns CDR1 LGHDT and CDR2 YNNKEL (reference sequence). This CDR3 has 13 amino acids. The CDR3, as DNA: TGTGCCAGCAGCCCCGACAGCTACTACGAGCAGTACTTC. Translated, it gives CASSPDSYYEQYF.

V usage is TRBV2 and J usage is TRBJ1-4, with 7 positions matching TRBD1. The CDR3 has 17 residues. Trimming at V came to 5 bases and at J to 5 bases, leaving 14 bases not matched to a gene. The germline gives CDR1 SNHLY, CDR2 FYNNEI. The CDR3 nucleotides are TGTGCCAGCAGTCGAAGACCTGACAGGGCCTTAAATGAAAAACTGTTTTTT. Protein sequence: CASSRRPDRALNEKLFF.

This clonotype was seen a few times. The J gene is TRBJ1-4, the V gene TRBV19; TRBD1 matches 9 bases. The CDR3 is 15 residues long. After removal of 5 bases from V and 6 bases from J, the junction contained 7 bases not matched to a gene. Per the germline V gene, CDR1 is LNHDA and CDR2 is SQIVND (reference sequence). The CDR3 loop reads CASSPWDRAHEKLFF. The CDR3, as DNA: TGTGCCAGTAGTCCCTGGGACAGGGCCCATGAAAAACTGTTTTTT.

This clonotype has only a few counts. The chain is built from TRBV24-1 and TRBJ2-7; the match to TRBD2 covers 7 bases. Germline CDR1 reads KGHDR; CDR2 reads SFDVKD. The CDR3 extends over 14 amino acids. V lost 4 bases and J lost 5; bases outside the gene matches: 7. In DNA, the CDR3 is TGTGCCACCAGTGAATCGACTAGCCTTAACGAGCAGTACTTC. Its translation is CATSESTSLNEQYF.

The CDR3 DNA reads TGTGCCAGCAGTCCTAGGGGCAGGGCCACTGAAGCTTTCTTT. Protein product: CASSPRGRATEAFF. V is TRBV6-5 and J is TRBJ1-1, with a tentative D call TRBD1 (5 bases). The germline gives CDR1 MNHEY, CDR2 SVGAGI. V was trimmed by 5 bases and J by 4 bases, leaving 14 bases between them. The CDR3 is 14 residues long.

This clonotype was seen a handful of times. CDR3 in amino acids: CASSYGQVEETQYF. Here the CDR3 DNA reads TGTGCCAGCAGTTACGGGCAGGTCGAAGAGACCCAGTACTTC. The V gene is TRBV6-6, the J gene TRBJ2-5, with D hard to call. The CDR3 length is 14 residues. Deletions cut 2 bases from V and 3 bases from J, with 10 bases between. Germline CDR1 MNHNY, CDR2 SVGAGI (reference sequence).

This clonotype has only a few counts. This rearrangement joins TRBV6-6 to TRBJ1-3; 7 bases are a match to TRBD1. This CDR3 spans 16 amino acids. V gave up 5 bases and J gave up 4 bases; unmatched junction bases: 11. Germline-derived CDR1 and CDR2 are MNHNY and SVGAGI (reference sequence). CDR3 in amino acids: CASSRQQGRDGNTIYF. The DNA of the CDR3 is TGTGCCAGCAGTCGGCAACAGGGGAGGGACGGAAACACCATATATTTT.

This clonotype was counted a few times. The gene calls are TRBV20-1 and TRBJ1-5, with TRBD1 as a possible D gene (5 bases). V was pared by 6 bases and J by 2 bases, with 11 bases between. Germline CDR1 is DFQATT and CDR2 is SNEGSKA (reference sequence). The CDR3 length is 13 residues. The CDR3 region has the DNA TGCAGTGCCCGGAAAGGGGGCAATCAGCCCCAGCATTTT. Encoded protein: CSARKGGNQPQHF.

This clonotype was counted at least ten times. The V call is TRBV2, the J call TRBJ2-1; 8 positions match TRBD2. The germline V gene has CDR1 SNHLY and CDR2 FYNNEI. This CDR3 comprises 13 residues. J was trimmed by 9 bases and V by 5 bases; bases with no gene match: 6. CDR3 amino acids: CASSPLLAAEQFF. The DNA of the CDR3 is TGTGCCAGCAGTCCCCTACTAGCGGCTGAGCAGTTCTTC.

This clonotype was picked up many times. This chain connects TRBV29-1 to TRBJ1-1; no clear D. The V gene lost 7 bases and the J gene lost 1 base, with 7 bases spanning the gap. There are 11 residues in the CDR3. Germline CDR1 reads SQVTM; CDR2 reads ANQGSEA. This CDR3 is CSARQNTEAFF. In DNA, the CDR3 is TGCAGCGCCCGACAGAACACTGAAGCTTTCTTT.

V is TRBV29-1 and J is TRBJ2-7, with 8 bases fitting TRBD1. The germline V gene encodes CDR1 SQVTM and CDR2 ANQGSEA. This CDR3 has 15 residues. V trimming: 6 bases; J trimming: 6 bases; junction bases outside the gene matches: 16. The CDR3 DNA reads as TGCAGCGTGGAGGCCGGACAGGGCGCCGGGGGCGAGCAGTACTTC. Residues: CSVEAGQGAGGEQYF.

This clonotype has just a few counts. The chain combines TRBV9 with TRBJ1-4; unclear D gene. The CDR3 runs 16 residues. V gave up 0 bases and J gave up 10 bases, with 19 bases separating them. The V gene's germline CDR1 is SGDLS and CDR2 YYNGEE. This CDR3 is CASSVGEGGPRGKLFF. CDR3 nucleotide sequence: TGTGCCAGCAGCGTAGGAGAGGGAGGGCCCCGGGGAAAACTGTTTTTT.

The chain joins TRBV20-1 to TRBJ2-1, with 8 nucleotides matching TRBD1. The trim removed 4 bases at V and 3 bases at J, leaving 11 bases unmatched. CDR1 and CDR2 from the germline V gene are DFQATT and SNEGSKA (reference sequence). The length of the CDR3 is 16 residues. CDR3 loop: CSATPRQGARYNEQFF. In DNA, the CDR3 is TGCAGTGCTACCCCGCGTCAGGGGGCTCGCTACAATGAGCAGTTCTTC.

The chain combines TRBV7-8 with TRBJ2-7; unclear D gene. V lost 5 bases and J lost 7, with 15 bases in between. The CDR3 is 13 residues long. The germline V gene encodes CDR1 SGHVS and CDR2 FQNEAQ. In DNA form, the CDR3 reads TGTGCCAGCAGCCTCGCGATAGTACGTGAGCAGTACTTC. This codes for CASSLAIVREQYF.

This clonotype was seen a few times. This chain uses TRBV7-9 with TRBJ1-1; D remains ambiguous. Germline V lookup: CDR1 SEHNR, CDR2 FQNEAQ (reference sequence). V was clipped by 4 bases and J by 7 bases, with 10 bases between them. This CDR3 region has 12 residues. Written as DNA, the CDR3 is TGTGCCAGCAGCTCAGCCCAGCTTGAAGCTTTCTTT. Its translation is CASSSAQLEAFF.

The chain uses TRBV25-1 and TRBJ1-3; D remains unclear. The CDR3 covers 14 residues. The ends were cut back, 4 bases at V and 1 base at J, with 8 bases in the middle. Germline V gene data show CDR1 as MGHDK and CDR2 as SYGVNS. The CDR3 sequence: CASSAAVSGNTIYF. CDR3 bases: TGTGCCAGCAGTGCCGCAGTATCTGGAAACACCATATATTTT.

The CDR3 protein is CSARAGFADTQYF. The DNA for the CDR3 is TGCAGTGCTAGAGCAGGGTTTGCAGATACGCAGTATTTT. The chain employs TRBV20-1 and TRBJ2-3; possibly TRBD1 for D (5 bases). V was shortened by 1 base and J by 4 bases, with 9 bases between the two germline ends. The CDR3 has 13 residues. Germline V gene sequence: CDR1 DFQATT, CDR2 SNEGSKA (reference sequence).

A few counts support this clonotype. This chain uses TRBV10-3 with TRBJ1-6; 7 bases map to TRBD1. Trimming took 6 bases from V and 5 from J; bases not matched to a gene: 4. CDR3 length: 14 residues. The germline V gene has CDR1 ENHRY and CDR2 SYGVKD. The CDR3 nucleotides are TGTGCCATCAGCGAGACAGGGAATAATTCACCCCTCCACTTT. Its translation is CAISETGNNSPLHF.

The chain joins TRBV29-1 to TRBJ2-2, with 9 bases identical to TRBD1. With 6 bases clipped from V and 6 bases from J, the junction kept 2 bases outside the gene matches. The CDR3 is 12 amino acids. Germline V gene lookup returns CDR1 SQVTM and CDR2 ANQGSEA. In DNA, the CDR3 is TGCAGCGTAGGACAGGGGTCCGGGGAGCTGTTTTTT. Translation gives CSVGQGSGELFF.

This clonotype was seen more than once but under ten times. This sequence joins TRBV29-1 and TRBJ2-2; D is unclear. The germline V gene has CDR1 SQVTM and CDR2 ANQGSEA. The V and J ends lost 3 bases and 4 bases respectively, with 6 bases between them. The CDR3 extends over 12 amino acids. In DNA, the CDR3 is TGCAGCGTTGACTGGGGCACCGGGGAGCTGTTTTTT. Encoded protein: CSVDWGTGELFF.